What follows are 20 T cell receptor beta chains derived from one specimen sequenced in a study of T cells in Graves' hyperthyroidism and ophthalmopathy. Amplification targeted TCR beta CDR3 regions from RNA transcripts. Primed by the HTBI set, a first-round RT-PCR was run on the TCR CDR3. TCRdb processed the multiplex PCR reads anew with MiXCR; each CDR3 protein has one entry. The repertoire includes roughly 600,000 distinct CDR3 sequences, around 15% of them detected once, and approximately 12% sits in the top ten. Sequencing was done on a sample of blood. The origin of the receptors is a woman between 45 and 65 years old with Graves' ophthalmopathy.

This clonotype was counted many times. The chain joins TRBV28 to TRBJ1-1; TRBD1 aligns across 8 bases. The CDR3 sequence is 14 residues long. Germline-derived CDR1 and CDR2 are MDHEN and SYDVKM. V trimming: 8 bases; J trimming: 6 bases; junction bases outside the gene matches: 11. The CDR3 DNA sequence: TGTGCCAGCTCCCCCGGCGGCAGGGGGCCTGAAGCTTTCTTT. It is translated as CASSPGGRGPEAFF.

This clonotype was detected ten times or more. The chain carries TRBV12-5 and TRBJ1-5; D is ambiguous. The V end lost 1 base, the J end lost 5 bases, and 6 bases lay between the germline ends. The CDR3 runs to 13 residues. In germline, CDR1 is LGHNT, CDR2 FRNRAP. CDR3 protein: CASGLDLDQPQHF. For the CDR3, the DNA is TGTGCTAGTGGTTTGGACTTAGATCAGCCCCAGCATTTT.

This clonotype has at least ten counts. This rearrangement joins TRBV7-2 to TRBJ1-1; TRBD1 matches 11 bases. CDR1 and CDR2 from the germline V gene are SGHTA and FQGNSA. The CDR3 totals 15 residues. V dropped 6 bases and J dropped 6; count of bases not matched to a gene: 9. The CDR3 loop is CASSYGQGAMSEAFF. The CDR3 DNA is TGTGCCAGCAGTTACGGACAGGGGGCGATGTCTGAAGCTTTCTTT.

Turning to this clonotype: A read error is possible here, since a much larger clone lies one base away. The rearrangement joins TRBV9 to TRBJ2-1, with D possibly being TRBD2 (5 bases). The germline gives CDR1 SGDLS, CDR2 YYNGEE. The CDR3 covers 15 residues. With 3 bases removed from V and 6 bases from J, the gap between germline ends came to 16 bases. CDR3 sequence: CASSGYSTSGNEQFF. For the CDR3, the DNA is TGTGCCAGCAGCGGCTACTCTACAAGCGGCAATGAGCAGTTCTTC.

J is TRBJ2-1 and V is TRBV2, with D maybe TRBD2 (6 bases). The CDR3 has 16 amino acids. Trimming left V 4 bases short and J 1 base short, with 14 bases between. Germline V gene lookup returns CDR1 SNHLY and CDR2 FYNNEI. The CDR3 region is CASSAGLRGSYNEQFF. DNA of the CDR3: TGTGCCAGCAGTGCCGGCCTCCGGGGGTCCTACAATGAGCAGTTCTTC.

The rearrangement links TRBV6-2 or TRBV6-3 to TRBJ2-1; D may be TRBD2 (6 bases). The CDR3 runs 16 residues. With 5 bases removed from V and 1 base from J, the gap between germline ends came to 15 bases. CDR1 is MNHEY, CDR2 SVGEGT, per germline. The DNA of the CDR3 is TGTGCCAGCAGTACCAGATTAGCGGCGTCCTACAATGAGCAGTTCTTC. Amino acids: CASSTRLAASYNEQFF.

This clonotype was seen many times. The gene calls are TRBV28 and TRBJ1-5; weak D call: TRBD1 (5 bases). Trimming took off 1 base at V and 1 base at J, with 5 bases between the two ends. CDR3 length: 14 residues. Germline V gives CDR1 MDHEN, CDR2 SYDVKM. This chain's CDR3 is CASSLSGSNQPQHF. CDR3 in DNA: TGTGCCAGCAGTTTATCAGGGAGCAATCAGCCCCAGCATTTT.

This clonotype was counted a few times. A much larger clone lies one base from this, so it may be a read error. This sequence joins TRBV3-1 and TRBJ2-3; 9 bases line up with TRBD2. CDR1 is LGHDT and CDR2 is YNNKEL in the germline V gene (reference sequence). Losses at the gene ends were 0 bases for V and 5 bases for J; bases not matched to a gene: 6. This CDR3 spans 16 amino acids. The chain's CDR3 is CASSQDDSLAGDTQYF. The DNA for the CDR3 is TGTGCCAGCAGCCAAGATGATTCACTAGCGGGAGATACGCAGTATTTT.

This clonotype showed up many times. The rearrangement joins TRBV7-2 to TRBJ1-2, with 9 bases fitting TRBD1. The CDR3 consists of 15 residues. After removal of 5 bases from V and 7 bases from J, the junction contained 11 bases not matched to a gene. Germline V gene data show CDR1 as SGHTA and CDR2 as FQGNSA. The CDR3: CASSTRPGQGVGYTF. In nucleotides, the CDR3 is TGTGCCAGCAGCACTCGACCGGGACAGGGAGTTGGCTACACCTTC.

V and J are TRBV6-1 and TRBJ1-4; no firm D call. CDR1 is MNHNS, CDR2 SASEGT, per germline. The CDR3 spans 17 residues. The V end was cut by 7 bases, the J end by 0 bases, with 18 bases between. The CDR3: CASISIGFAPTNEKLFF. The CDR3 nucleotides are TGTGCCAGCATCTCCATCGGGTTCGCCCCAACTAATGAAAAACTGTTTTTT.

This clonotype was observed at least ten times. V gene TRBV12-3 or TRBV12-4 combines with J gene TRBJ2-7, with D perhaps TRBD2 (6 bases). The CDR3 loop spans 15 amino acids. V shed 5 bases and J shed 4 bases, with 18 bases lying between them. CDR3 protein: CASSNSEGGRYEQYF. CDR3 nucleotide sequence: TGTGCCAGCAGTAATTCGGAGGGAGGCAGGTACGAGCAGTACTTC.

This clonotype occurred a few times. A much larger clone is a single base away; this may be a read error. The J gene is TRBJ1-1, the V gene TRBV19; 8 nucleotides agree with TRBD1. Germline V gene lookup returns CDR1 LNHDA and CDR2 SQIVND (reference sequence). The V gene end was trimmed by 7 bases and the J gene end by 2 bases; junction bases not matched to a gene: 3. This CDR3 has 13 amino acids. DNA of the CDR3: TGTGCCAGTACCGACAGGGGAAACACTGAAGCTTTCTTT. Encoded protein: CASTDRGNTEAFF.

There are many counts of this clonotype. The chain carries TRBV29-1 and TRBJ2-7; 8 bases line up with TRBD1. The ends lost 0 bases at V and 3 bases at J; junction bases unmatched: 7. The CDR3 contains 15 residues. Germline V gives CDR1 SQVTM, CDR2 ANQGSEA. The CDR3 is CSVEEPGGLNYEQYF. CDR3 DNA: TGCAGCGTTGAAGAACCAGGGGGCTTGAACTACGAGCAGTACTTC.

The sample holds one count of this clonotype. The V gene is TRBV19, the J gene TRBJ2-7, with 7 bases lining up with TRBD2. V was clipped by 1 base and J by 2 bases; unmatched bases: 11. The CDR3 consists of 17 residues. Germline V CDR1 and CDR2: LNHDA, SQIVND (reference sequence). The DNA of the CDR3 is TGTGCCAGTAGTATAGCCGAGTTAGGGGAGGGAACCTACGAGCAGTACTTC. Amino acid sequence: CASSIAELGEGTYEQYF.

The rearrangement links TRBV12-3 or TRBV12-4 to TRBJ2-3; 8 positions agree with TRBD2. V lost 6 bases to trimming and J lost 2 bases; unmatched junction nucleotides: 16. The CDR3 loop spans 18 amino acids. The CDR3 loop reads CASSYPRGVSGNTDTQYF. CDR3 DNA sequence: TGTGCCAGCAGCTACCCTAGGGGGGTTAGCGGGAACACAGATACGCAGTATTTT.

This clonotype showed up just a few times. The genes are TRBV27 and TRBJ1-2; TRBD1 agrees at 10 bases. CDR1 and CDR2 from the germline V gene are MNHEY and SMNVEV (reference sequence). The CDR3 contains 15 residues. V lost 4 bases and J lost 4; bases outside the gene matches: 6. The CDR3 spells CASSSEDRGGYGYTF. CDR3 sequence (DNA): TGTGCCAGCAGTTCCGAGGACAGGGGGGGCTATGGCTACACCTTC.

V and J are TRBV6-1 and TRBJ1-1; 9 bases align to TRBD1. V shed 6 bases, J shed 5 bases, and the junction held 7 bases outside the gene matches. CDR1 MNHNS and CDR2 SASEGT come from the germline V gene. CDR3 size: 14 residues. CDR3 DNA: TGTGCCAGCAGGGGGACAGGGAGAGAAACTGAAGCTTTCTTT. It codes for CASRGTGRETEAFF.

The chain joins TRBV18 to TRBJ1-3; no firm D call. The CDR3 spans 16 residues. Trimming stripped 0 bases from V and 4 bases from J, with 13 bases between. Germline V gene data show CDR1 as KGHSH and CDR2 as LQKENI. The CDR3 is CASSPPLETLGNTIYF. In DNA form, the CDR3 reads TGTGCCAGCTCACCACCCCTGGAAACCTTAGGAAACACCATATATTTT.

The sample holds many counts of this clonotype. The chain uses TRBV5-1 and TRBJ2-3, with no clear D. Deletions cut 0 bases from V and 4 bases from J, with 12 bases between. Per germline, CDR1 SGHRS and CDR2 YFSETQ. The CDR3 covers 15 residues. CDR3 nucleotide sequence: TGCGCCAGCAGCTTGGCCTTAGGACCCTCAGATACGCAGTATTTT. This gives the protein CASSLALGPSDTQYF.

This clonotype was found many times. V and J are TRBV11-2 and TRBJ2-3; D is undetermined. CDR1 is SGHAT, CDR2 FQNNGV, per germline. The V gene lost 1 base and the J gene lost 5 bases, with 7 bases spanning the gap. The length of the CDR3 is 13 residues. CDR3 protein: CASSLGMRDTQYF. DNA for the CDR3: TGTGCCAGCAGCTTAGGGATGAGAGATACGCAGTATTTT.